The clone carrying this T cell receptor beta chain has only one observation. This record belongs to a study of control samples from healthy donors and cancer patients. Clones were read by immunoSEQ multiplex PCR, and TCRdb kept only the in-frame ones, dropping some. The repertoire holds roughly 45,000 clones, with approximately 83% as singletons. Germline V gives CDR1 SGHRS, CDR2 YFSETQ. This CDR3 comprises 14 residues. Trimming removed 0 bases at V and 4 bases at J, with 10 bases between. The sequenced sample was PBMCs. The rearrangement links TRBV5-1 to TRBJ1-2; D not resolved. This receptor was taken from a woman in her forties or fifties with lung cancer. CDR3 amino acids: CASSLEGILYGYTF. The CDR3 DNA reads TGCGCCAGCAGCTTGGAAGGCATCCTCTATGGCTACACCTTC.